The present T cell receptor (beta chain) was sequenced within a study of metastatic and nonmetastatic thyroid tumors. Study as a whole: Comparative analysis of repertoires was undertaken across blood and tumor or nodule tissue obtained from malignant and benign thyroid patients.

Whole-study findings and limits: As reported, TCR beta diversity in blood and tumor was significantly higher in malignant thyroid tumors than in benign nodules.

Each patient came to thyroid surgery without any prior treatment (of any kind). This clone came up many times. Its antigen remains unidentified. Per the study methods: Using the CDR3 differences seen across clinicopathological groups, the authors built a distant-metastasis classifier for papillary thyroid cancer, which was meant to discriminate distant-metastatic patients. TCRdb re-processed the PCR reads through MiXCR. V and J calls and clone size were set by TCRdb, not the authors. The table records 15,000 to 25,000 clones, roughly 23% of them present only once. V was clipped by 0 bases and J by 9 bases, with 12 bases between them. CDR1 and CDR2 (germline): GTSNPN, SVGIG (reference sequence). This CDR3 comprises 14 residues.

This sequence was found in a male donor with papillary thyroid cancer or a benign thyroid nodule (not recorded which). Some clones in this sample may be carry-over from other donors' samples. Sequencing used tumor tissue. The chain is built from TRBV30 and TRBJ1-6, with D possibly being TRBD1 (5 bases). Written as DNA, the CDR3 is TGTGCCTGGAGTGTATCCAGGGAAGGTTCACCCCTCCACTTT. It is translated as CAWSVSREGSPLHF.